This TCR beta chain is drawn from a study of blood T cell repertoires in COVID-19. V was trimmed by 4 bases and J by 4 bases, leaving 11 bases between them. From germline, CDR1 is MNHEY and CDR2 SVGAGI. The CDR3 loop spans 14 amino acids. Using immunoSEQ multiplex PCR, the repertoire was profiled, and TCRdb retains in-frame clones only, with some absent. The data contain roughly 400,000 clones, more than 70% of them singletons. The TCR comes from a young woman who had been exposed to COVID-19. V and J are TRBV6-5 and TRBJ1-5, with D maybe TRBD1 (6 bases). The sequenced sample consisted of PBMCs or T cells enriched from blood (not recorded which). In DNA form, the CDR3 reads TGTGCCAGCAGTTGGGAAGGGGGAAATCAGCCCCAGCATTTT. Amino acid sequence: CASSWEGGNQPQHF.